This TCR beta chain is drawn from a study of CD8+ T cells in alopecia areata. V lost 7 bases to trimming and J lost 2 bases, with 12 bases between them. The CDR3 length is 12 residues. Looked up from germline, CDR1 is SQVTM and CDR2 is ANQGSEA. Isolated RNA was reverse transcribed into cDNA used as the sequencing template. The table came from immunoSEQ multiplex PCR; TCRdb's copy has only in-frame clones and leaves some out. The table includes hundreds of thousands of clones, 67% detected once. Worth noting for this clone: Its specificity is unknown.

The study, taken as a whole, reports: Mouse data revealed clearer TCR sharing than patient data did, a gap possibly tied to HLA.

Specimens obtained from alopecia areata patients comprised lesional scalp punch biopsies and peripheral blood. This clonotype originated in a human donor with alopecia areata. V is TRBV29-1 and J is TRBJ2-7; D is possibly TRBD1 (6 bases). The source was CD4+ T cells sorted from blood, collected at week 0. As DNA, the CDR3 is TGCAGCGCTCGGGACACCGCCTACGAGCAGTACTTC. It codes for CSARDTAYEQYF.